This T cell receptor beta chain was found in a study of beta chain features in type 1 diabetes. Trimming removed 2 bases from V and 6 bases from J; junction bases left unmatched: 3. In germline, CDR1 is WNHNN, CDR2 SYGVQD (reference sequence). The CDR3 loop spans 13 amino acids. The study, taken as a whole, reports: PCR might show a preference for shorter templates, equally across patients and controls. Among all four CD4+ subsets, Type 1 diabetes patients had TCRB CDR3s that were moderately but significantly shorter. It was among patients, rather than healthy donors, that naive, central memory and Treg TCRB repertoires appeared more similar. The study found fewer insertions and more deletions at VDJ junctions in type 1 diabetes patients. Any HLA effect on TCRB rearrangement was left unresolved by small sub-analyses.

About this clone: What it binds is not known.

Every bit of the isolated RNA underwent reverse transcription, so sequencing read expressed TCRB transcripts. Profiling relied on immunoSEQ multiplex PCR, and the TCRdb table lists in-frame clones only, not all of them. The table includes under 130,000 clones, about 26% detected once. This receptor was obtained from a woman between 18 and 30 years old with type 1 diabetes. Sequenced input: central memory CD4+ T cells from blood. The J gene is TRBJ2-7, the V gene TRBV10-1, with TRBD2 matching over 8 bases. The DNA for the CDR3 is TGCGCCAGCAGTGAGGGACTAGCCCGCGAGCAGTACTTC. Translation: CASSEGLAREQYF.